This TCR beta chain appears in the sequencing data of a study of blood T cell repertoires in COVID-19 (dated by TCRdb to about 2020). Looking at the study overall: Samples from collaborators originated in the United States, Italy and Spain and spanned both the acute and convalescent phases of COVID-19. The repertoires were made available in a free public database intended to serve as a resource for research on the immune response to SARS-CoV-2. The dataset comprised deeply sampled blood TCRbeta repertoires from subjects exposed to, actively infected with, or recovered from COVID-19. Where available, HLA class I and class II types were taken from metadata supplied by the sample provider and were not determined by assay-based typing. The prospective study material was composed of cDNA or gDNA derived from T cells, B-cell-depleted T cells, or PBMCs. The samples were drawn from the first 160 participants of the ongoing ImmuneRACE study and from some 1,300 subjects provided by 6 global collaborators. Nearly every sample came with metadata listing a de-identified subject ID, COVID-19 status, age in years and sex.

Study-wide findings and limitations: The amount of clinical and demographic metadata varied by source and participant and was provided uncurated.

The collaborating institutions used their own protocols to collect whole blood in K2EDTA tubes. For TCRbeta analysis, collaborators shipped samples as frozen whole blood, isolated PBMCs, or DNA extracted from either of those sample types. About this clone: Its antigen remains unidentified. No quality values exist for individual bases; no much larger clone is one base distant.

The immunoSEQ Assay, a bias-controlled multiplex PCR, was used to amplify TCRbeta CDR3 regions from genomic DNA. As for how the authors treated the data: Nucleated cell counts per sample were estimated from amplification of reference gene primers within the assay. Sequence reads were collapsed and filtered to measure the absolute abundance of every unique TCRbeta CDR3 rearrangement. Productive Simpson clonality was computed per sample as the square root of Simpson's diversity index over productive rearrangements. TCRdb re-hosts the immuneACCESS table, in-frame sequences only. Its copies lack some clones; in the studies checked, an unresolved V gene accounts for under half of them, and the cause for the rest is not known. V, J and clone size are those of that table, while D and trimming were read from the DNA. The sample records some 150,000 clones, around 87% of which are singletons. The ten largest clones capture around 4% of the sample.

Germline trimming: 5 bases from V, 8 bases from J; junction bases outside gene matches: 5. The CDR3, from cysteine to phenylalanine, totals 12 residues. Just the 36-base CDR3 DNA is kept, in frame starting at base 1. Based on the germline V gene, the CDR1 and CDR2 sequences are SNHLY and FYNNEI. The V and J genes are TRBV2 and TRBJ1-2; 7 junctional bases match TRBD1. The clonotype originates from a woman aged 55-75 years with active or convalescent COVID-19. Source material: peripheral blood. The DNA sequence is given as TGTGCCAGCAGTATGGCGACAGGGGGCTACACCTTC. The resulting protein is CASSMATGGYTF.